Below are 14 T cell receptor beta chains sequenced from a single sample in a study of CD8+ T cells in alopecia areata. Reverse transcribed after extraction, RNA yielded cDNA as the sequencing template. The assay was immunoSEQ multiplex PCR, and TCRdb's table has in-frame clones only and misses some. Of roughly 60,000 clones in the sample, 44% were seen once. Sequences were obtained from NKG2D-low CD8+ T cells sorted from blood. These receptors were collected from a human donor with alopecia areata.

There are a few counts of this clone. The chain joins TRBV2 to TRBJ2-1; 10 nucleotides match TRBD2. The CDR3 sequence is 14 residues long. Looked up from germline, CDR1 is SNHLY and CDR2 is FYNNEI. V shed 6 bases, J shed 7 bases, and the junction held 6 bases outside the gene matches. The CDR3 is CASREGLALNEQFF. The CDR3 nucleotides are TGTGCCAGCAGAGAGGGACTAGCGCTGAATGAGCAGTTCTTC.

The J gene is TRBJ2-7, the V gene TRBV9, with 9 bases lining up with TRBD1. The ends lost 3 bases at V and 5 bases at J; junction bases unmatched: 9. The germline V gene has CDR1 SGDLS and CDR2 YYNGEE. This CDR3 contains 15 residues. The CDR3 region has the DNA TGTGCCAGCAGCGGGAGGACAGGGGTCGTCGACGAGCAGTACTTC. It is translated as CASSGRTGVVDEQYF. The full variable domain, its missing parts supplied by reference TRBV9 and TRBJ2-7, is DSGVTQTPKHLITATGQRVTLRCSPRSGDLSVYWYQQSLDQGLQFLIQYYNGEERAKGNILERFSAQQFPDLHSELNLSSLELGDSALYFCASSGRTGVVDEQYFGPGTRLTVT.

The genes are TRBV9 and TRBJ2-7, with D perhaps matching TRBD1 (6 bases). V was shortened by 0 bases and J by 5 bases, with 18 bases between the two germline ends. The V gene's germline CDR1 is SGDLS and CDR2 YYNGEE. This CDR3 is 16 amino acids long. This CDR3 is CASSVGTGPRFDEQYF. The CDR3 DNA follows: TGTGCCAGCAGCGTAGGCACAGGGCCAAGATTTGACGAGCAGTACTTC.

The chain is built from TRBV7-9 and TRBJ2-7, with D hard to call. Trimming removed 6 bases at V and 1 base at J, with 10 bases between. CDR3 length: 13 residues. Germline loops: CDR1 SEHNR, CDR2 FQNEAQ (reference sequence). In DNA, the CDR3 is TGTGCCAGCAGGTCAGTGGCTTCCTACGAGCAGTACTTC. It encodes CASRSVASYEQYF.

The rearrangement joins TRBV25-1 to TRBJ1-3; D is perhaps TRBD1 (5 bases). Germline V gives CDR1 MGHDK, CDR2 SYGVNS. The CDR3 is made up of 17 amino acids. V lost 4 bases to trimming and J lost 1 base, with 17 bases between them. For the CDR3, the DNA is TGTGCCAGCAGTGGCCCGACAGCCCTTCCTTCTGGAAACACCATATATTTT. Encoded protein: CASSGPTALPSGNTIYF.

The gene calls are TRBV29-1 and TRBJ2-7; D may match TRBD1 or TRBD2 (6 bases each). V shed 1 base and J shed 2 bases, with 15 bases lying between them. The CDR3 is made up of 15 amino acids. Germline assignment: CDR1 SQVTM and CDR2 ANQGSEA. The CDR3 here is CSVEGGGGGTYEQYF. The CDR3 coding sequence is TGCAGCGTTGAAGGGGGCGGAGGGGGAACCTACGAGCAGTACTTC.

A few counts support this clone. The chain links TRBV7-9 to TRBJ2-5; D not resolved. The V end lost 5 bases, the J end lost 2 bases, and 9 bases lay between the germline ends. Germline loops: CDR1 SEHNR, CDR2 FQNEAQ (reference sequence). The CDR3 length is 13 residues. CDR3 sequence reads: CASSPQLQETQYF. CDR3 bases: TGTGCCAGCAGCCCACAGCTTCAAGAGACCCAGTACTTC.

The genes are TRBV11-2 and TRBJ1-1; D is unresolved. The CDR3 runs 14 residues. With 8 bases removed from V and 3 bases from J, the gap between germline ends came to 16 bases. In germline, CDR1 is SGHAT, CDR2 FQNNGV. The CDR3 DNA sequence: TGTGCCAGCGGCGGGCAAGGGCGGGACACTGAAGCTTTCTTT. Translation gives CASGGQGRDTEAFF.

Written as DNA, the CDR3 is TGTGCCTGGGACGCGGCAATTGAGCAGTTCTTC. This sequence encodes CAWDAAIEQFF. The chain has TRBV30 and TRBJ2-1; D gene unclear. The CDR3 loop spans 11 amino acids. The V end lost 5 bases, the J end lost 9 bases, and 11 bases lay between the germline ends. Germline V lookup: CDR1 GTSNPN, CDR2 SVGIG (reference sequence).

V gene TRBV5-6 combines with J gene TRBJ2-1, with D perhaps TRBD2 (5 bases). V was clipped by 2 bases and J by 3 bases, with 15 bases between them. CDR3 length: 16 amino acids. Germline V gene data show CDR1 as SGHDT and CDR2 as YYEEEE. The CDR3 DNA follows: TGTGCCAGCAGCTTACGACGGGAATTTGGCTACAATGAGCAGTTCTTC. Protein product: CASSLRREFGYNEQFF.

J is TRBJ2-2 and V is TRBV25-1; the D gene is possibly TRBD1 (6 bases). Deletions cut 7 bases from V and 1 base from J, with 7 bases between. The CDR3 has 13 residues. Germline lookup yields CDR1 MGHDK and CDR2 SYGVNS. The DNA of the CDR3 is TGTGCCAGCACAGGGGTGAACACCGGGGAGCTGTTTTTT. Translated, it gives CASTGVNTGELFF.

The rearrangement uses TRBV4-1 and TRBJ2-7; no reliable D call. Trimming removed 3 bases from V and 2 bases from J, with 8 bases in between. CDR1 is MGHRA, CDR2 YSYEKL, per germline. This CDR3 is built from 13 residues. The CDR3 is CASSQGRTYEQYF. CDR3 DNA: TGCGCCAGCAGCCAGGGCAGAACCTACGAGCAGTACTTC.

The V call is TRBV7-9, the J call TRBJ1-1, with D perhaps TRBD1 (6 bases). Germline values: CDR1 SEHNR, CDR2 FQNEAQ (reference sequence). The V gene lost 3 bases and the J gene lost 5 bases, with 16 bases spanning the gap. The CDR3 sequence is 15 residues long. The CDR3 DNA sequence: TGTGCCAGCAGCTTCCGCCGTGAGGGGGGGACTGAAGCTTTCTTT. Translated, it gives CASSFRREGGTEAFF.

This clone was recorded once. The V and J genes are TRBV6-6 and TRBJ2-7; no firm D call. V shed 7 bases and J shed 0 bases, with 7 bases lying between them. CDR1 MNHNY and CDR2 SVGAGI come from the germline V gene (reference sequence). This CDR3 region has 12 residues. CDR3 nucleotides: TGTGCCAGCAATGACCACTCCTACGAGCAGTACTTC. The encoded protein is CASNDHSYEQYF.